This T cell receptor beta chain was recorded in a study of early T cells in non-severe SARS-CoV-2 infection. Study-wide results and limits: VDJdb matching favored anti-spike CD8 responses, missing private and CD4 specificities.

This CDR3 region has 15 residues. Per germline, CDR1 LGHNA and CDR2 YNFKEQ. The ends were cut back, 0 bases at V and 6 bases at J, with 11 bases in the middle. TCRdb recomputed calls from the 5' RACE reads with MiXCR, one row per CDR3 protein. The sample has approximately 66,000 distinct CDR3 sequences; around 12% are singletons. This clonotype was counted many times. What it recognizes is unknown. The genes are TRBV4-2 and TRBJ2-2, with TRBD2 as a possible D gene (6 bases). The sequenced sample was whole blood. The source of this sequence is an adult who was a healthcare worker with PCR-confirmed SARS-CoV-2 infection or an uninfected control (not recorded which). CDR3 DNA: TGTGCCAGCAGCCAAGATCTTTGGAGGGCCGGGGAGCTGTTTTTT. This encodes CASSQDLWRAGELFF.